Following are 27 T cell receptor beta chains from one sample sequenced in a study of blood T cell repertoires in COVID-19. The data were produced by immunoSEQ multiplex PCR, yet TCRdb's version contains in-frame clones alone and is incomplete. The sample lists about 16,000 clones, 85% to 90% occurring once. The sequenced material came from peripheral blood. Source of these receptors: a woman aged 80 or over with COVID-19, enrolled during active disease.

The rearrangement joins TRBV7-2 to TRBJ2-7, with 10 bases identical to TRBD1. With 5 bases clipped from V and 7 bases from J, the junction kept 8 bases outside the gene matches. Germline assignment: CDR1 SGHTA and CDR2 FQGNSA. The CDR3 extends over 14 amino acids. The CDR3 is CASSPGTGEKEQYF. The CDR3 DNA reads TGTGCCAGCAGCCCGGGGACAGGGGAGAAAGAGCAGTACTTC. The full variable domain, with the rest looked up from reference TRBV7-2 and TRBJ2-7, is GAGVSQSPSNKVTEKGKDVELRCDPISGHTALYWYRQSLGQGLEFLIYFQGNSAPDKSGLPSDRFSAERTGGSVSTLTIQRTQQEDSAVYLCASSPGTGEKEQYFGPGTRLTVT.

The chain employs TRBV4-3 and TRBJ2-2; TRBD2 might be the D (6 bases). V lost 1 base to trimming and J lost 0 bases, with 6 bases between them. CDR1 and CDR2 from the germline V gene are LGHNA and YSLEER. The CDR3 runs to 15 residues. In DNA form, the CDR3 reads TGCGCCAGCAGCCAAGCGGGGGCGAACACCGGGGAGCTGTTTTTT. Encoded protein: CASSQAGANTGELFF.

The chain has TRBV4-2 and TRBJ1-1, with D perhaps TRBD1 (5 bases). Germline V lookup: CDR1 LGHNA, CDR2 YNFKEQ. CDR3 length: 17 amino acids. V was trimmed by 0 bases and J by 1 base, leaving 15 bases between them. CDR3 bases: TGTGCCAGCAGCCAAGATGCTCGACCGGGGGGGAACACTGAAGCTTTCTTT. It encodes CASSQDARPGGNTEAFF.

The CDR3 nucleotides are TGTGCCAGCAGCTCCCGACAGGGCACTGAAGCTTTCTTT. Its translation: CASSSRQGTEAFF. The chain joins TRBV7-3 to TRBJ1-1, with TRBD1 matching over 7 bases. Germline CDR1 reads SGHTA; CDR2 reads FQGTGA. The CDR3 loop spans 13 amino acids. Trimming at V came to 4 bases and at J to 4 bases, leaving 3 bases not matched to a gene.

The chain couples TRBV7-7 to TRBJ1-2; D uncertain. Germline loops: CDR1 SSHAT, CDR2 FNYEAQ (reference sequence). Trimming took off 1 base at V and 8 bases at J, with 14 bases between the two ends. This CDR3 comprises 14 residues. CDR3: CASSLGPTGEGYTF. The CDR3 DNA sequence: TGTGCCAGCAGCTTAGGTCCCACCGGGGAGGGCTACACCTTC.

This chain connects TRBV28 to TRBJ2-6; the match to TRBD1 covers 9 bases. Losses at the gene ends were 5 bases for V and 1 base for J; bases not matched to a gene: 9. The CDR3 consists of 18 residues. Germline CDR1 and CDR2: MDHEN and SYDVKM. CDR3 DNA: TGTGCCAGCAGTCCCTCGGGACAGGGAGGATCTGGGGCCAACGTCCTGACTTTC. This encodes CASSPSGQGGSGANVLTF.

In this sample, this clone turned up a few times. This sequence joins TRBV9 and TRBJ2-1; 7 bases align to TRBD1. In germline, CDR1 is SGDLS, CDR2 YYNGEE. The junction had 12 bases not matched to a gene; V was cut back by 0 bases and J by 9 bases. The CDR3 covers 16 residues. The DNA of the CDR3 is TGTGCCAGCAGCGTAGGATCGGGGACAGCGGACCGTGAGCAGTTCTTC. Its protein product is CASSVGSGTADREQFF.

This rearrangement joins TRBV5-1 to TRBJ2-5; 10 bases align to TRBD2. V gave up 0 bases and J gave up 5 bases; unmatched junction bases: 10. The CDR3 sequence is 17 residues long. From germline, CDR1 is SGHRS and CDR2 YFSETQ. CDR3 DNA: TGCGCCAGCAGCTTGGCCAGCAGCGGGAGGGCCCGCGAGACCCAGTACTTC. Encoded protein: CASSLASSGRARETQYF.

The chain links TRBV2 to TRBJ1-4; 8 positions match TRBD1. CDR1 and CDR2 (germline): SNHLY, FYNNEI. The CDR3 consists of 13 residues. V lost 9 bases to trimming and J lost 8 bases; unmatched junction nucleotides: 8. CDR3 sequence reads: CARRTGQGEKLFF. The CDR3 region has the DNA TGTGCCAGACGGACAGGGCAGGGGGAAAAACTGTTTTTT.

The chain recombines TRBV7-2 with TRBJ2-1; TRBD1 matches at 10 bases. This CDR3 contains 15 residues. V was pared by 4 bases and J by 4 bases, with 4 bases of the junction left unmatched. The germline gives CDR1 SGHTA, CDR2 FQGNSA. The CDR3 region has the DNA TGTGCCAGCAGCTCCGGACAGGGGGTTTACAATGAGCAGTTCTTC. Translating gives CASSSGQGVYNEQFF.

V usage is TRBV10-3 and J usage is TRBJ2-5; 15 bases are a match to TRBD2. The CDR3 covers 15 residues. V was pared by 11 bases and J by 5 bases, with 9 bases of the junction left unmatched. Germline CDR1 is ENHRY and CDR2 is SYGVKD. The CDR3 coding sequence is TGTGCCTCACGGACTAGCGGGAGGGCCGGGGAGACCCAGTACTTC. Its protein is CASRTSGRAGETQYF.

This chain joins TRBV19 and TRBJ1-4; the match to TRBD1 covers 10 bases. CDR3 length: 15 amino acids. The germline gives CDR1 LNHDA, CDR2 SQIVND (reference sequence). V lost 4 bases to trimming and J lost 5 bases; unmatched junction nucleotides: 4. The CDR3 protein is CASSRGQGNNEKLFF. The CDR3 nucleotides read TGTGCCAGTAGTAGGGGACAGGGGAACAATGAAAAACTGTTTTTT.

The gene calls are TRBV6-5 and TRBJ2-7; no definite D call. The CDR3 extends over 13 amino acids. The V end was cut by 0 bases, the J end by 2 bases, with 5 bases between. In germline, CDR1 is MNHEY, CDR2 SVGAGI. CDR3 coding DNA: TGTGCCAGCAGTTACTCCAGAACCTACGAGCAGTACTTC. This sequence encodes CASSYSRTYEQYF.

The chain employs TRBV7-8 and TRBJ1-1; D is ambiguous. The CDR3 runs to 13 residues. CDR1 SGHVS and CDR2 FQNEAQ come from the germline V gene. V was clipped by 3 bases and J by 1 base, with 6 bases between them. The CDR3 region has the DNA TGTGCCAGCAGCTTCGGGAGGAACACTGAAGCTTTCTTT. It specifies CASSFGRNTEAFF.

This chain connects TRBV27 to TRBJ2-7; weak D call: TRBD2 (6 bases). The V gene's germline CDR1 is MNHEY and CDR2 SMNVEV (reference sequence). Between the trimmed V and J ends, which lost 4 bases and 2 bases, there was a span of 18 bases. The CDR3 has 16 residues. The CDR3 region has the DNA TGTGCCAGCAGTTCTGGCGCCTGGGACTTAGCCTACGAGCAGTACTTC. Encoded protein: CASSSGAWDLAYEQYF.

The J gene is TRBJ2-5, the V gene TRBV9, with TRBD2 matching 12 bases. Germline CDR1 reads SGDLS; CDR2 reads YYNGEE. This CDR3 has 18 amino acids. The junction had 6 bases not matched to a gene; V was cut back by 0 bases and J by 0 bases. CDR3 DNA: TGTGCCAGCAGCGTAGCTAGCGGGGGGGCTACGTACCAAGAGACCCAGTACTTC. This gives the protein CASSVASGGATYQETQYF.

This chain links TRBV4-2 with TRBJ2-1; 9 bases match TRBD2. The ends lost 9 bases at V and 5 bases at J; junction bases unmatched: 5. The CDR3 runs 13 residues. Germline lookup yields CDR1 LGHNA and CDR2 YNFKEQ. CDR3 in DNA: TGTGCCAGTTCACTAGCGGGTAACAATGAGCAGTTCTTC. This codes for CASSLAGNNEQFF.

V is TRBV6-5 and J is TRBJ1-5, with D maybe TRBD1 (5 bases). This CDR3 is 14 amino acids long. The V end lost 6 bases, the J end lost 1 base, and 10 bases lay between the germline ends. Germline V gene sequence: CDR1 MNHEY, CDR2 SVGAGI. Here the CDR3 reads CASSKDSSNQPQHF. The CDR3 DNA follows: TGTGCCAGCAGCAAAGACAGCAGCAATCAGCCCCAGCATTTT.

The DNA of the CDR3 is TGTGCCAGCCGAAGGACAGGGAGGACTGAAGCTTTCTTT. Its translation: CASRRTGRTEAFF. The chain carries TRBV28 and TRBJ1-1, with 8 bases identical to TRBD1. Germline lookup yields CDR1 MDHEN and CDR2 SYDVKM. The CDR3 extends over 13 amino acids. V lost 8 bases, J lost 5 bases, and 7 bases stayed unmatched.

The CDR3 DNA is TGTGCCAGCGTTAGGCTTCGAGGGTATGGCTACACCTTC. Translated, it gives CASVRLRGYGYTF. This rearrangement joins TRBV2 to TRBJ1-2, with D hard to call. CDR1 and CDR2 (germline): SNHLY, FYNNEI. The CDR3 extends over 13 amino acids. The V gene lost 8 bases and the J gene lost 5 bases, with 15 bases spanning the gap.

This chain connects TRBV20-1 to TRBJ2-7, with a tentative D call TRBD1 (6 bases). Trimming shortened V by 4 bases and J by 9 bases, and 13 bases separated the two germline ends. The germline V gene has CDR1 DFQATT and CDR2 SNEGSKA (reference sequence). This CDR3 has 11 amino acids. Here the CDR3 reads CSATAGVGQYF. The CDR3 bases are TGCAGTGCTACTGCAGGGGTAGGGCAGTACTTC.

The rearrangement links TRBV20-1 to TRBJ2-7; TRBD2 aligns across 14 bases. This CDR3 comprises 16 residues. V gave up 4 bases and J gave up 0 bases; unmatched junction bases: 5. Germline values: CDR1 DFQATT, CDR2 SNEGSKA (reference sequence). CDR3 region: CSANEGLAGGSYEQYF. The DNA of the CDR3 is TGCAGTGCTAATGAAGGACTAGCGGGGGGCTCCTACGAGCAGTACTTC.

V usage is TRBV7-8 and J usage is TRBJ1-1; 7 bases line up with TRBD1. V shed 5 bases, J shed 11 bases, and the junction held 8 bases outside the gene matches. The CDR3 extends over 12 amino acids. Germline loops: CDR1 SGHVS, CDR2 FQNEAQ. The CDR3 DNA is TGTGCCAGCAGCCTAATGGACAGGTTGGCTTTCTTT. Its protein product is CASSLMDRLAFF.

On this clone: The junction departs from the called germline gene at one end, perhaps through a read error. The chain joins TRBV19 to TRBJ2-7, with 11 positions matching TRBD2. CDR3 length: 16 amino acids. The germline CDR1 and CDR2 sequences are LNHDA and SQIVND (reference sequence). This CDR3 reads CASSINRLAGTYKQYF. The DNA of the CDR3 is TGTGCCAGTAGTATAAATCGACTAGCGGGGACCTACAAGCAGTACTTC.

The V and J genes are TRBV6-5 and TRBJ2-7; 10 bases align to TRBD1. Germline CDR1 MNHEY, CDR2 SVGAGI. Losses at the gene ends were 0 bases for V and 0 bases for J; bases not matched to a gene: 2. This CDR3 comprises 16 residues. The CDR3 DNA follows: TGTGCCAGCAGTTACTCCTGGACAGGGGGCTCCTACGAGCAGTACTTC. This gives the protein CASSYSWTGGSYEQYF.

The chain couples TRBV27 to TRBJ1-1; D perhaps matches TRBD1 (5 bases). The germline gives CDR1 MNHEY, CDR2 SMNVEV (reference sequence). This CDR3 contains 12 residues. V gave up 11 bases and J gave up 0 bases, with 10 bases separating them. The CDR3 protein is CAGGGMNTEAFF. Written as DNA, the CDR3 is TGTGCCGGGGGGGGGATGAACACTGAAGCTTTCTTT.

This clone was observed a handful of times. The chain carries TRBV18 and TRBJ1-6; TRBD1 is a possible D gene (6 bases). Germline assignment: CDR1 KGHSH and CDR2 LQKENI. This CDR3 comprises 14 residues. Trimming removed 2 bases at V and 13 bases at J, with 15 bases between. The CDR3 DNA is TGTGCCAGCTCACCATCGGGGGGCCGCAATCCCCTCCACTTT. This codes for CASSPSGGRNPLHF. The entire variable domain, with the rest obtained from reference TRBV18 and TRBJ1-6, is as follows: NAGVMQNPRHLVRRRGQEARLRCSPMKGHSHVYWYRQLPEEGLKFMVYLQKENIIDESGMPKERFSAEFPKEGPSILRIQQVVRGDSAAYFCASSPSGGRNPLHFGNGTRLTVT.